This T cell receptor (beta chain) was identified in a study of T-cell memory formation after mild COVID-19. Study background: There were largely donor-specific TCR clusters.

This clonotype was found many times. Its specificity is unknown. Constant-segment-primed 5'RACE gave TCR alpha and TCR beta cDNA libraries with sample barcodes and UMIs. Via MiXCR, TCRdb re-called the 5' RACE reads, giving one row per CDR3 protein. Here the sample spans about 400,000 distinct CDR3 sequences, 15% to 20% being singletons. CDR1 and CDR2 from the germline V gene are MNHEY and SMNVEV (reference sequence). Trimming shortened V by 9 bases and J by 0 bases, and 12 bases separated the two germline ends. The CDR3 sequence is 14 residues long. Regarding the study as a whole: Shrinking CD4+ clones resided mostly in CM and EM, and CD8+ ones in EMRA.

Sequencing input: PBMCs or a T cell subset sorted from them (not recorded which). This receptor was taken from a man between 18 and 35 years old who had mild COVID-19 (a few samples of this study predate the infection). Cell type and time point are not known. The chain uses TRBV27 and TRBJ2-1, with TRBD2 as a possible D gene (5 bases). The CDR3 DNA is TGTGCCAGTTACGGACTCCACTCCTACAATGAGCAGTTCTTC. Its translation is CASYGLHSYNEQFF.